This is a list of T cell receptor beta chains from one sample in a study of STAT5B mutations in CD4+ large granular lymphocyte leukemia. The protocol was immunoSEQ multiplex PCR, while the TCRdb copy is restricted to in-frame clones and leaves out a portion. The data contain approximately 24,000 clones, roughly 79% of them singletons. Sequencing was performed on CD4+ T cells from blood buffy coats. These receptors originate from a human donor in good health. Both conserved end residues are part of each CDR3. Fields, in order: J gene, D gene, clone size, V gene, CDR3 protein, CDR3 DNA. A D gene is named only where the DNA matches it firmly. Expanded clones get a size class; other rows say once, few or many, or leave the size out.

TRBJ1-2,-,few,TRBV5-6,CASSSYGQGNYGYTF,TGTGCCAGCAGCTCATACGGGCAGGGAAACTATGGCTACACCTTC
TRBJ1-6,-,few,TRBV4-1,CASDSTPVGGWNSPLHF,TGCGCCAGCGACTCCACACCGGTGGGGGGCTGGAATTCACCCCTCCACTTT
TRBJ2-7,TRBD1,-,TRBV4-3,CASSQDKTQGVAYEQYF,TGCGCCAGCAGCCAAGATAAGACCCAGGGGGTAGCCTACGAGCAGTACTTC
TRBJ2-1,-,-,TRBV7-3,CASSPNSRSSYNEQFF,TGTGCCAGCAGCCCAAACAGCAGGAGCTCCTACAATGAGCAGTTCTTC
TRBJ1-1,TRBD1,-,TRBV11-1,CASSYRDRGRGTEAFF,TGTGCCAGCAGCTACCGGGACAGGGGTCGGGGGACTGAAGCTTTCTTT
TRBJ2-7,TRBD1,-,TRBV7-2,CASSLLQGPYEQYF,TGTGCCAGCAGCTTGCTACAGGGGCCCTACGAGCAGTACTTC
TRBJ2-7,-,-,TRBV6-6,CASSPRAGHSYEQYF,TGTGCCAGCAGTCCCCGGGCGGGGCACTCCTACGAGCAGTACTTC
TRBJ2-7,-,-,TRBV5-1,CASSDQQIVSGEQYF,TGCGCCAGCAGCGATCAACAGATTGTATCGGGTGAGCAGTACTTC
TRBJ1-1,-,few,TRBV9,CASSPVGAYAEAFF,TGTGCCAGCAGCCCCGTTGGGGCATATGCTGAAGCTTTCTTT
TRBJ1-1,-,-,TRBV5-1,CASSLVRNTEAFF,TGCGCCAGCAGCTTGGTTAGGAACACTGAAGCTTTCTTT
TRBJ2-5,-,once,TRBV5-6,CASRHGLSLPETQYF,TGTGCCAGCAGGCACGGACTCTCATTACCGGAGACCCAGTACTTC
TRBJ2-7,TRBD2,-,TRBV5-1,CASSLDGTSGRKEQYF,TGCGCCAGCAGCTTGGACGGGACTAGCGGGAGGAAAGAGCAGTACTTC
TRBJ1-2,-,-,TRBV30,CAWTRTDSNYGYTF,TGTGCCTGGACCCGGACAGACTCTAACTATGGCTACACCTTC
TRBJ2-2,TRBD1,-,TRBV11-2,CASSLRGQDTGELFF,TGTGCCAGCAGCTTGAGGGGGCAAGACACCGGGGAGCTGTTTTTT
TRBJ2-7,-,-,TRBV7-2,CASSPPGNEQYF,TGTGCCAGCAGCCCCCCTGGCAACGAGCAGTACTTC
TRBJ2-4,-,-,TRBV5-8,CASNRVTAKNIQYF,TGTGCCAGCAATAGGGTTACTGCCAAAAACATTCAGTACTTC
TRBJ2-5,-,-,TRBV7-2,CASSPRAGHQLETQYF,TGTGCCAGCAGCCCCCGGGCTGGACACCAGTTAGAGACCCAGTACTTC
TRBJ1-5,TRBD1,-,TRBV18,CASSRDRVGQPQHF,TGTGCCAGCTCACGCGACAGGGTTGGACAGCCCCAGCATTTT
TRBJ2-1,-,-,TRBV4-2,CASSQVIGRNNEQFF,TGTGCCAGCAGCCAAGTAATTGGGAGAAACAATGAGCAGTTCTTC
TRBJ1-5,-,-,TRBV28,CASSPVPRKQPQHF,TGTGCCAGCAGTCCGGTGCCAAGGAAACAGCCCCAGCATTTT
TRBJ2-1,-,-,TRBV9,CASSVASSKANEQFF,TGTGCCAGCAGCGTAGCGTCTAGCAAGGCCAATGAGCAGTTCTTC
TRBJ2-1,TRBD2,-,TRBV4-1,CASSQPRGGAPDEQFF,TGCGCCAGCAGCCAACCTCGGGGGGGGGCGCCGGATGAGCAGTTCTTC
TRBJ2-5,-,few,TRBV4-2,CASSQVSSPEETQYF,TGTGCCAGCAGCCAAGTGAGCAGCCCCGAAGAGACCCAGTACTTC
TRBJ1-1,TRBD1,-,TRBV7-2,CASSVAHTGGLNTEAFF,TGTGCCAGCAGCGTAGCCCACACAGGGGGATTGAACACTGAAGCTTTCTTT
TRBJ2-5,-,-,TRBV9,CASSVLPNQETQYF,TGTGCCAGCAGCGTATTACCGAATCAAGAGACCCAGTACTTC
TRBJ2-1,-,-,TRBV7-2,CASSSQPRDEQFF,TGTGCCAGCAGCTCCCAGCCTAGGGATGAGCAGTTCTTC
TRBJ1-3,-,once,TRBV19,CASSISALSGNTIYF,TGTGCCAGTAGTATTAGCGCGCTCTCTGGAAACACCATATATTTT
TRBJ2-1,-,-,TRBV15,CATSREPGGPYNEQFF,TGTGCCACCAGCAGAGAGCCGGGGGGCCCCTACAATGAGCAGTTCTTC
TRBJ1-1,TRBD1,-,TRBV28,CASSPHGQGVFEAFF,TGTGCCAGCAGTCCGCACGGACAGGGGGTATTTGAAGCTTTCTTT
TRBJ2-5,TRBD2,-,TRBV28,CASTSGRLGTQYF,TGTGCCAGCACCAGCGGGAGACTGGGGACCCAGTACTTC
TRBJ2-3,-,-,TRBV30,CAWSVLMSGPQYF,TGTGCCTGGAGTGTACTTATGAGTGGTCCGCAGTATTTT
TRBJ2-1,TRBD2,-,TRBV27,CASSSTSGGYNEQFF,TGTGCCAGCAGTTCGACTAGCGGGGGGTACAATGAGCAGTTCTTC
TRBJ2-7,-,-,TRBV23-1,CASSQRPYYEQYF,TGCGCCAGCAGTCAAAGGCCATACTACGAGCAGTACTTC
TRBJ2-2,TRBD2,-,TRBV28,CASSPGGGTGELFF,TGTGCCAGCAGTCCGGGGGGGGGAACCGGGGAGCTGTTTTTT
TRBJ2-5,-,-,TRBV4-1,CASSQVAAETQYF,TGCGCCAGCAGCCAAGTAGCCGCGGAGACCCAGTACTTC
TRBJ2-5,-,-,TRBV7-3,CASSLTPGLTSTQYF,TGTGCCAGCAGCTTAACCCCGGGACTGACATCTACCCAGTACTTC
TRBJ2-1,TRBD1,-,TRBV2,CASSPGQVVVDEQFF,TGTGCCAGCAGTCCCGGACAGGTTGTTGTCGATGAGCAGTTCTTC
TRBJ2-3,TRBD2,once,TRBV5-1,CASSLARGTTDTQYF,TGCGCCAGCAGCTTGGCGCGGGGGACCACAGATACGCAGTATTTT
TRBJ2-7,-,-,TRBV2,CASSEDRSSYEQYF,TGTGCCAGCAGTGAAGACAGGAGCTCCTACGAGCAGTACTTC
TRBJ2-7,-,few,TRBV21-1,CASSRGQHPLSEQYF,TGTGCCAGCAGCAGGGGGCAACACCCCCTAAGCGAGCAGTACTTC
TRBJ1-6,-,-,TRBV4-3,CASSGRARAGSSPLHF,TGCGCCAGCAGCGGAAGGGCTCGGGCCGGGAGTTCACCCCTCCACTTT
TRBJ2-5,TRBD2,-,TRBV5-1,CASSLQPSGSQETQYF,TGCGCCAGCAGCTTGCAGCCTAGCGGGAGCCAAGAGACCCAGTACTTC
TRBJ2-1,TRBD2,-,TRBV9,CASSVVPGGVEQFF,TGTGCCAGCAGCGTAGTACCCGGGGGGGTTGAGCAGTTCTTC
TRBJ1-5,-,-,TRBV13,CASSLGGFRGNQPQHF,TGTGCCAGCAGCTTAGGGGGATTCCGTGGCAATCAGCCCCAGCATTTT
TRBJ2-1,TRBD2,-,TRBV19,CASSSPGLAASSSYNEQFF,TGTGCCAGTAGTTCCCCGGGACTAGCGGCTAGTAGCTCCTACAATGAGCAGTTCTTC
TRBJ1-1,TRBD1,-,TRBV7-3,CASSSTGVGTEAFF,TGTGCCAGCAGCTCTACAGGGGTAGGAACTGAAGCTTTCTTT
TRBJ2-3,TRBD2,-,TRBV6-6,CASRPGTSGSADTQYF,TGTGCCAGCAGACCGGGGACTAGCGGTTCGGCAGATACGCAGTATTTT
TRBJ2-3,-,-,TRBV2,CASSEVGYDTQYF,TGTGCCAGCAGTGAAGTGGGCTACGATACGCAGTATTTT
TRBJ1-1,-,-,TRBV28,CASFPGVGEAFF,TGTGCCAGTTTTCCAGGGGTCGGGGAAGCTTTCTTT
TRBJ1-5,TRBD1,-,TRBV19,CASSIRQGGQPQHF,TGTGCCAGTAGTATAAGACAGGGCGGTCAGCCCCAGCATTTT
TRBJ2-5,-,-,TRBV11-2,CASSSGASRALETQYF,TGTGCCAGCAGCTCAGGCGCGTCCAGGGCCCTAGAGACCCAGTACTTC
TRBJ1-6,-,-,TRBV14,CASSQVQGSSYNSPLHF,TGTGCCAGCAGCCAAGTGCAGGGGAGCTCCTATAATTCACCCCTCCACTTT
TRBJ2-7,-,-,TRBV18,CASSQTVGPYEQYF,TGTGCCAGCTCACAGACGGTAGGGCCCTACGAGCAGTACTTC
TRBJ2-5,TRBD1,-,TRBV29-1,CSVTGQEETQYF,TGCAGCGTTACGGGACAGGAAGAGACCCAGTACTTC
TRBJ1-2,TRBD1,-,TRBV6-5,CASSYKGGAYYGYTF,TGTGCCAGCAGCTACAAAGGGGGCGCGTACTATGGCTACACCTTC
TRBJ2-2,-,once,TRBV5-4,CAGQAGQDTGELFF,TGTGCCGGCCAGGCGGGGCAGGACACCGGGGAGCTGTTTTTT
TRBJ1-4,-,-,TRBV11-2,CASSLRQGKNEKLFF,TGTGCCAGCAGCTTAAGGCAGGGCAAAAATGAAAAACTGTTTTTT
TRBJ2-5,-,few,TRBV18,CASSPQSETQYF,TGTGCCAGCTCGCCTCAATCTGAGACCCAGTACTTC
TRBJ2-1,-,-,TRBV14,CASSILINNEQFF,TGTGCCAGCAGCATCTTGATTAACAATGAGCAGTTCTTC
TRBJ2-7,-,-,TRBV6-5,CASSRLGTASYEQYF,TGTGCCAGCAGCCGATTGGGGACGGCAAGCTACGAGCAGTACTTC